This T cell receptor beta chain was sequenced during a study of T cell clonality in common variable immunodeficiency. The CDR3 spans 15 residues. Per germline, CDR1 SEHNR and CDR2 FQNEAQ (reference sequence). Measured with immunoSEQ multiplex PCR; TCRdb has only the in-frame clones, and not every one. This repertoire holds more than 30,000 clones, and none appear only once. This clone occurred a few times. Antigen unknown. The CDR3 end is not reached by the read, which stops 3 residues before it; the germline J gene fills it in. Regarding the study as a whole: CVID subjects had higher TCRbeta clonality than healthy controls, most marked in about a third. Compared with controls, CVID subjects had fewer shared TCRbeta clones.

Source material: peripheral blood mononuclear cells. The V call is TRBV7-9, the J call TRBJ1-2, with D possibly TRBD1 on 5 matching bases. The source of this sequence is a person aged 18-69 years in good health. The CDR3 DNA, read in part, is TGTGCCAGCAATGAGGAGGGAGGGCGTTGGGGCGGC. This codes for CASNEEGGRWGG. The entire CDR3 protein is CASNEEGGRWGGYTF.